A single sample is the source of the 3 T cell receptor beta chains below, sequenced in a study of shared clonotypes between healthy human individuals (dated by TCRdb to between 2020 and 2021). Library method: the immunoSEQ multiplex PCR assay. The clones in this table, taken by TCRdb from immuneACCESS, are in-frame only. Not every clone is retained; where verified, under half of the shortfall comes from an unresolved V gene, and the cause of the rest is unknown. Counted in this sample were roughly 1.4 million clones; 98% of them appeared once. In total, the top ten clones hold under 0.45% of the sample. Sequencing was carried out using naive CD4+ T cells sorted from blood. The sample's cell subset or site label, decoded: CD45RA+ positively selected. Every receptor here comes from a man younger than 40 in good health.

The V and J genes are TRBV5-1 and TRBJ2-5; TRBD1 agrees at 7 bases. Germline assignment: CDR1 SGHRS and CDR2 YFSETQ. This CDR3 contains 14 residues. Trimming cost V 1 base and J 4 bases; bases outside gene matches: 4. CDR3 DNA: TGCGCCAGCAGCTTGAGGCAGGGGGTAGAGACCCAGTACTTC. Protein: CASSLRQGVETQYF. Based on the CDR3 plus reference TRBV5-1 and TRBJ2-5, the full variable domain is KAGVTQTPRYLIKTRGQQVTLSCSPISGHRSVSWYQQTPGQGLQFLFEYFSETQRNKGNFPGRFSGRQFSNSRSEMNVSTLELGDSALYLCASSLRQGVETQYFGPGTRLLVL.

The rearrangement links TRBV5-4 to TRBJ2-6, with D possibly being TRBD1 or TRBD2 (5 bases each). CDR1 and CDR2 (germline): SGHNT, YYREEE (reference sequence). The CDR3 loop spans 19 amino acids. The V end lost 4 bases, the J end lost 0 bases, and 20 bases lay between the germline ends. Here the CDR3 reads CASSPEGQHTISGANVLTF. The CDR3 DNA follows: TGTGCCAGCAGCCCCGAGGGGCAGCACACCATCTCTGGGGCCAACGTCCTGACTTTC. Looking up the rest from reference TRBV5-4 and TRBJ2-6 gives the full variable domain: ETGVTQSPTHLIKTRGQQVTLRCSSQSGHNTVSWYQQALGQGPQFIFQYYREEENGRGNFPPRFSGLQFPNYSSELNVNALELDDSALYLCASSPEGQHTISGANVLTFGAGSRLTVL.

This chain connects TRBV6-5 to TRBJ1-5; possible D gene TRBD1, 5 bases. Germline values: CDR1 MNHEY, CDR2 SVGAGI. V was trimmed by 4 bases and J by 7 bases, leaving 8 bases between them. This CDR3 spans 12 amino acids. In DNA, the CDR3 is TGTGCCAGCAGTTTTCAGGGCCAGCCCCAGCATTTT. It yields the protein CASSFQGQPQHF.